This entry concerns a single T cell receptor beta chain. The V end lost 5 bases, the J end lost 0 bases, and 8 bases lay between the germline ends. This CDR3 contains 13 residues. Germline-derived CDR1 and CDR2 are SGHNT and YENEEA. In the authors' workflow: By means of reference gene primer amplification, nucleated cell counts were estimated. Data came from immunoSEQ multiplex PCR; TCRdb stores just in-frame clones and leaves some out. That table gives V, J and clone size, and the DNA gave D and trimming. The sample carries just over 300,000 clones, over 85% recorded once. The Seattle site enrolled patients during active infection and followed them longitudinally. This specimen belongs to a study of blood T cell repertoires in COVID-19. Study-wide background: The samples span acute and convalescent COVID-19 from the United States, Italy and Spain. T cells, B-cell-depleted T cells, or PBMCs supplied cDNA or gDNA.

The gene calls are TRBV11-3 and TRBJ2-7, with D maybe TRBD1 (6 bases). This receptor was identified in a woman in her 30s with COVID-19, enrolled during active disease. Sequencing was carried out using peripheral blood. In nucleotides, the CDR3 is TGTGCCAGCAGCGGGGGCTTCTCCTACGAGCAGTACTTC. Amino acid sequence: CASSGGFSYEQYF.